One and the same sample provided the 4 T cell receptor beta chains below, sequenced in a study of blood T cell repertoires in COVID-19. Sequencing was performed with immunoSEQ multiplex PCR; in TCRdb, only in-frame clones are kept and a portion is missing. The table includes roughly 90,000 clones, about 90% detected once. The sample taken for sequencing was peripheral blood. The receptors were sampled from a human donor with active COVID-19. The donor label of this sample is uncertain.

The chain links TRBV9 to TRBJ2-5; D perhaps matches TRBD1 (5 bases). Trimming cost V 3 bases and J 1 base, with 10 bases left between them. The CDR3 is 14 residues long. Germline V gene data show CDR1 as SGDLS and CDR2 as YYNGEE. CDR3 bases: TGTGCCAGCAGCGCCTCAAGGGGCCAAGAGACCCAGTACTTC. Translation: CASSASRGQETQYF.

The chain joins TRBV20-1 to TRBJ1-2, with 7 bases aligning to TRBD1. Germline trimming cut 3 bases from V and 3 bases from J; bases unmatched to any gene: 4. The CDR3 length is 13 residues. From germline, CDR1 is DFQATT and CDR2 SNEGSKA (reference sequence). CDR3 amino acids: CSASRQGDYGYTF. The CDR3 coding sequence is TGCAGTGCTAGTAGACAGGGAGACTATGGCTACACCTTC.

The chain couples TRBV6-5 to TRBJ1-5; 8 nucleotides line up with TRBD1. The germline CDR1 and CDR2 sequences are MNHEY and SVGAGI. The V segment lost 5 bases and the J segment 6 bases; nucleotides outside the gene matches: 6. The length of the CDR3 is 14 residues. CDR3: CASSPDRAGQPQHF. The CDR3 bases are TGTGCCAGCAGTCCGGACAGGGCCGGTCAGCCCCAGCATTTT.

This rearrangement joins TRBV4-3 to TRBJ1-2; tentative D call: TRBD1 (5 bases). The CDR3 spans 15 residues. The V and J ends lost 0 bases and 1 base respectively, with 9 bases between them. Germline assignment: CDR1 LGHNA and CDR2 YSLEER. CDR3 loop: CASSQDRGFNYGYTF. CDR3 coding DNA: TGCGCCAGCAGCCAAGATAGGGGTTTTAACTATGGCTACACCTTC.